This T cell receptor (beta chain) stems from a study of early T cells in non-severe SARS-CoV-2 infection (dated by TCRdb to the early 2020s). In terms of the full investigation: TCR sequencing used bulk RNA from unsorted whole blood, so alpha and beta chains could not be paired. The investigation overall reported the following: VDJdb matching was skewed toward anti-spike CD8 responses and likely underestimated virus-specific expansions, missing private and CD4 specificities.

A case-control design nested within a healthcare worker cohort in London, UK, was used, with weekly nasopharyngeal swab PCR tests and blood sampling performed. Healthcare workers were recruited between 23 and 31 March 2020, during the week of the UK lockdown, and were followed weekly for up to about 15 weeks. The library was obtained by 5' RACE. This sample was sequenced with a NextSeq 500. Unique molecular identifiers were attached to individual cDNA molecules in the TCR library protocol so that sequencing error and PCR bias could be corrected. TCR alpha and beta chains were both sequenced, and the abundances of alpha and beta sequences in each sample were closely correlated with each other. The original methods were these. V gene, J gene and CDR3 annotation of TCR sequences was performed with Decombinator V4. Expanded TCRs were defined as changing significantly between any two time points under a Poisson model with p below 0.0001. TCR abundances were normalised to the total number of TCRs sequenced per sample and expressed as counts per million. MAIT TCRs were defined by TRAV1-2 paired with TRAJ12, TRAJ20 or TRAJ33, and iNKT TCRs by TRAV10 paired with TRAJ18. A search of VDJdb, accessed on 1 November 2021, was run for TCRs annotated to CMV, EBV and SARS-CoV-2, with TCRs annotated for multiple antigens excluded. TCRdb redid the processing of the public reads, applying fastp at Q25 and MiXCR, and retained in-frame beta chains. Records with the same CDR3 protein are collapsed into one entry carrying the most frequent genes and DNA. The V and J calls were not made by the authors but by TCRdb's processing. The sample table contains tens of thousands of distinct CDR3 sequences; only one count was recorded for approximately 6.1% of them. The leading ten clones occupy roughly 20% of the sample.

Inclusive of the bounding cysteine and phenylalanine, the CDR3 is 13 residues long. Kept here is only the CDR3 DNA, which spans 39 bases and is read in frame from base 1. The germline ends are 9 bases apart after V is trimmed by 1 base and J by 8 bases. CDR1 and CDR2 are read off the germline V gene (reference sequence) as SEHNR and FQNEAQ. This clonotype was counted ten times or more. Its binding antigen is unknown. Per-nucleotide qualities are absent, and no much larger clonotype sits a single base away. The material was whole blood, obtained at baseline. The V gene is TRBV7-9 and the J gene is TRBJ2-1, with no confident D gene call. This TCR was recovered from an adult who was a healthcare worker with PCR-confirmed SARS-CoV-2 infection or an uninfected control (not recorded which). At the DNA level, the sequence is TGTGCCAGCAGCTTAGAGGCACTCGATGAGCAGTTCTTC. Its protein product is CASSLEALDEQFF.